The source of this T cell receptor (beta chain) is a study of cytomegalovirus exposure and HLA in healthy donors. A multiplex PCR was run with 60 Vbeta primers and 13 Jbeta primers. Produced via immunoSEQ multiplex PCR; TCRdb's table is partial and in-frame only. The repertoire holds about 120,000 clones, with about 11% as singletons. All donors participated as healthy donors of bone marrow. Despite likely unrecorded immune exposures, the donors were nominally healthy at the time of sampling. V lost 7 bases and J lost 3; bases outside the gene matches: 8. The CDR3 loop spans 14 amino acids. Germline CDR1 reads MNHEY; CDR2 reads SVGAGI. Regarding the study as a whole: In a later analysis, compared with equally common non-associated chains, HLA-associated beta chains were more expanded.

This clone has just a few counts. The antigen remains unidentified. The V gene is TRBV6-5, the J gene TRBJ2-7; 8 bases match TRBD1. This TCR was recovered from a woman aged 18-35 years in good health and CMV-seropositive. Sequencing was done on a sample of PBMCs. This CDR3 reads CASTGQGGDYEQYF. Here the CDR3 DNA reads TGTGCCAGCACCGGACAGGGAGGTGACTACGAGCAGTACTTC.